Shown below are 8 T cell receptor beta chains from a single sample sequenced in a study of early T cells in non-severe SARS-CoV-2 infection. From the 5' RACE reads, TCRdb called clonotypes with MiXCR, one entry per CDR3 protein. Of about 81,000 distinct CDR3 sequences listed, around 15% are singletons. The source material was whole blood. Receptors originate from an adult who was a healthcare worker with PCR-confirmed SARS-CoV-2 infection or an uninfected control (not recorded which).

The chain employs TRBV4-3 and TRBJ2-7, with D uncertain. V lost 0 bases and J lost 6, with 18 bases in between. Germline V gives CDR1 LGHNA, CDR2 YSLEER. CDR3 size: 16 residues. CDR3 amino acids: CASSQDPRMFGSEQYF. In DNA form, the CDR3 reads TGCGCCAGCAGCCAAGATCCCCGGATGTTCGGCTCCGAGCAGTACTTC.

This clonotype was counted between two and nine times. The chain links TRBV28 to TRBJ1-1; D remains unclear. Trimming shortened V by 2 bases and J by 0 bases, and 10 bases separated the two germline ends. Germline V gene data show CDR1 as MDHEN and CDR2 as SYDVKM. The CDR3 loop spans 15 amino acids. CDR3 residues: CASSLGGIVNTEAFF. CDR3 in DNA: TGTGCCAGCAGTTTAGGCGGAATTGTGAACACTGAAGCTTTCTTT. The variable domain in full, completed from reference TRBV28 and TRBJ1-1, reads DVKVTQSSRYLVKRTGEKVFLECVQDMDHENMFWYRQDPGLGLRLIYFSYDVKMKEKGDIPEGYSVSREKKERFSLILESASTNQTSMYLCASSLGGIVNTEAFFGQGTRLTVV.

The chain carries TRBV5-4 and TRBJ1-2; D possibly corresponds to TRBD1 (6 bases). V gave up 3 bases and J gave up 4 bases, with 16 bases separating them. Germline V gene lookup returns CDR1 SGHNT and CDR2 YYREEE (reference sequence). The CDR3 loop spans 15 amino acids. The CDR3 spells CASSSWDTSPYGYTF. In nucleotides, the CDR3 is TGTGCCAGCAGCTCCTGGGACACCTCTCCCTATGGCTACACCTTC.

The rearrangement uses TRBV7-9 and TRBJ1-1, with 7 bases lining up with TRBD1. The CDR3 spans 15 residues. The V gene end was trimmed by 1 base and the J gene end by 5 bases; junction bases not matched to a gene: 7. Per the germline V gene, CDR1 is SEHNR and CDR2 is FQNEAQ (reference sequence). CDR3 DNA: TGTGCCAGCAGCTTAGTAATGACAGGGCGTACTGAAGCTTTCTTT. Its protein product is CASSLVMTGRTEAFF.

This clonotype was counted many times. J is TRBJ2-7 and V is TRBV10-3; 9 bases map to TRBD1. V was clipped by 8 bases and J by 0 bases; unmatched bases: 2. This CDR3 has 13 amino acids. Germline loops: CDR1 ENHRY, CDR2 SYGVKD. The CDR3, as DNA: TGTGCCATCGGACAGGGGAGCTCCTACGAGCAGTACTTC. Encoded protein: CAIGQGSSYEQYF.

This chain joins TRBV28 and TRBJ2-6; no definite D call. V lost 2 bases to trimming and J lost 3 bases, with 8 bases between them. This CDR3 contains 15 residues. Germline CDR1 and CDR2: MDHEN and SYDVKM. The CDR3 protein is CASSLHSFGANVLTF. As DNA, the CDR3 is TGTGCCAGCAGTTTACACAGTTTTGGGGCCAACGTCCTGACTTTC. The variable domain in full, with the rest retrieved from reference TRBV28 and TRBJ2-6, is DVKVTQSSRYLVKRTGEKVFLECVQDMDHENMFWYRQDPGLGLRLIYFSYDVKMKEKGDIPEGYSVSREKKERFSLILESASTNQTSMYLCASSLHSFGANVLTFGAGSRLTVL.

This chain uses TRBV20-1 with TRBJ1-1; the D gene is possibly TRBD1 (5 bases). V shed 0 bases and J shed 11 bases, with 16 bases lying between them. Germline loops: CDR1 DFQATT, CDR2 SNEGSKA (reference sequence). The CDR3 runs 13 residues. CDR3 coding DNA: TGCAGTGCTAGAGACCCGGAGGGGCTCAAGGCTTTCTTT. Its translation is CSARDPEGLKAFF.

CDR3 sequence (DNA): TGTGCCATCAGTGAAAAGGGGAACACTGAAGCTTTCTTT. Protein: CAISEKGNTEAFF. The chain has TRBV10-3 and TRBJ1-1, with unresolved D. CDR1 and CDR2 from the germline V gene are ENHRY and SYGVKD. The CDR3 runs to 13 residues. The V gene lost 3 bases and the J gene lost 1 base, with 6 bases spanning the gap.